This TCR beta chain is from a study of immune evolution from preneoplasia to lung adenocarcinoma. Study as a whole: HLA loss of heterozygosity: roughly 7.5% AIS, about 15% MIA, more than 25% ADC, none AAH.

A note on this clone: Its matching antigen is unknown.

Between the mid-2010s and the late 2010s, patients underwent resection in Japan or China. Two lung cancer pathologists independently confirmed each histologic diagnosis. Study results and caveats: Highest clonality occurred in KRAS-mutant, not EGFR-mutant or double wild-type, nodules.

The data were produced by immunoSEQ multiplex PCR, yet TCRdb's version contains in-frame clones alone and is incomplete. The sample includes 4,000 to 4,500 clones, around 86% seen only once; the top ten take around 3.9%. Germline CDR1 MNHEY, CDR2 SVGAGI. This CDR3 is 13 amino acids long. Trimming removed 6 bases from V and 3 bases from J; junction bases left unmatched: 3. This receptor was taken from a donor aged 70 or over with lung adenocarcinoma. J is TRBJ1-2 and V is TRBV6-5, with 8 bases aligning to TRBD1. The sequenced material came from FFPE minimally invasive lung adenocarcinoma tissue. CDR3 sequence (DNA): TGTGCCAGCAGGGGGACAGGACACTATGGCTACACCTTC. It is translated as CASRGTGHYGYTF.